This T cell receptor beta chain appears in the sequencing data of a study of blood T cell repertoires in COVID-19. Here immunoSEQ multiplex PCR was the method, and the copy in TCRdb shows in-frame clones only, minus some. The sample includes fewer than 300,000 clones, 88% seen only once; the top ten take approximately 8.8%. The V and J ends lost 5 bases and 6 bases, in that order; junction bases with no gene match: 8. The CDR3 contains 14 residues. Germline CDR1 SEHNR, CDR2 FQNEAQ (reference sequence). The gene calls are TRBV7-9 and TRBJ2-7; 9 bases are a match to TRBD1. The specimen sequenced was peripheral blood. This TCR derives from a man aged 18 to 30 with active or convalescent COVID-19. The CDR3 bases are TGTGCCAGCAGCATAACAGGGGGCGGAAGCGAGCAGTACTTC. Protein: CASSITGGGSEQYF.